Below are 9 T cell receptor beta chains sequenced from a single sample in a study of blood T cell repertoires in COVID-19. Some clones are missing from TCRdb's copy, which holds only in-frame ones; the method was immunoSEQ multiplex PCR. The table records just over 250,000 clones, around 87% of them present only once. The material sequenced was peripheral blood. The receptor source for this set is a woman aged 45-65 years with acute or convalescent COVID-19.

The V call is TRBV21-1, the J call TRBJ2-3; the DNA was not used to check the table's D call, TRBD2. TRBV21-1 is classified as a pseudogene. This CDR3 contains 13 residues. The CDR3 here is CARLVASTDTQYF. The CDR3 nucleotides are TGTGCCAGACTAGTCGCTAGCACAGATACGCAGTATTTT.

This clone was picked up one time. The V gene is TRBV28, the J gene TRBJ2-1, with a weak D call TRBD2 (6 bases). CDR1 and CDR2 (germline): MDHEN, SYDVKM. The V and J ends lost 6 bases and 6 bases respectively, with 21 bases between them. CDR3 length: 16 amino acids. The CDR3 DNA reads as TGTGCCAGCAGCCTTAGCGGAACTGGCTATGGCAATGAGCAGTTCTTC. The encoded protein is CASSLSGTGYGNEQFF.

This clone was counted only a few times. DNA for the CDR3: TGTGCCAGCGTACTAGGTTCCGAGCAGTACTTC. It yields the protein CASVLGSEQYF. V is TRBV2 and J is TRBJ2-7; D is possibly TRBD2 (5 bases). The germline V and J ends were trimmed by 8 bases and 6 bases, with 11 bases remaining between them. Germline V gene lookup returns CDR1 SNHLY and CDR2 FYNNEI. The CDR3 length is 11 residues.

The rearrangement uses TRBV7-8 and TRBJ2-1; 8 bases are a match to TRBD2. The junction had 5 bases not matched to a gene; V was cut back by 5 bases and J by 5 bases. CDR3 length: 14 amino acids. Germline loops: CDR1 SGHVS, CDR2 FQNEAQ. CDR3 in amino acids: CASSRLRGDNEQFF. Written as DNA, the CDR3 is TGTGCCAGCAGCAGACTGCGGGGGGACAATGAGCAGTTCTTC.

The J gene is TRBJ1-3, the V gene TRBV9, with TRBD1 matching over 9 bases. Trimming at V came to 3 bases and at J to 4 bases, leaving 5 bases not matched to a gene. From germline, CDR1 is SGDLS and CDR2 YYNGEE. The CDR3 sequence is 15 residues long. CDR3 in amino acids: CASSAGTGGGNTIYF. The CDR3 DNA reads as TGTGCCAGCAGCGCGGGAACAGGGGGCGGAAACACCATATATTTT. Complete variable domain (other parts from reference TRBV9 and TRBJ1-3): DSGVTQTPKHLITATGQRVTLRCSPRSGDLSVYWYQQSLDQGLQFLIQYYNGEERAKGNILERFSAQQFPDLHSELNLSSLELGDSALYFCASSAGTGGGNTIYFGEGSWLTVV.

The chain combines TRBV28 with TRBJ1-3; tentatively, D is TRBD1 (5 bases). V lost 4 bases to trimming and J lost 1 base, with 11 bases between them. There are 15 residues in the CDR3. The germline gives CDR1 MDHEN, CDR2 SYDVKM. CDR3 coding DNA: TGTGCCAGCAGTTCCCACCAGGGATCTGGAAACACCATATATTTT. As protein: CASSSHQGSGNTIYF.

V gene TRBV4-3 combines with J gene TRBJ1-5; D is ambiguous. Germline CDR1 and CDR2: LGHNA and YSLEER. CDR3 length: 13 amino acids. V lost 2 bases and J lost 5, with 7 bases in between. CDR3 region: CASSQYRDQPQHF. The CDR3 DNA sequence: TGCGCCAGCAGCCAATACCGAGATCAGCCCCAGCATTTT.

The chain links TRBV7-9 to TRBJ2-5, with D possibly TRBD1 on 6 matching bases. The CDR3 is made up of 14 amino acids. Germline lookup yields CDR1 SEHNR and CDR2 FQNEAQ (reference sequence). V was clipped by 6 bases and J by 2 bases, with 13 bases between them. The CDR3 is CASSFDRIQETQYF. For the CDR3, the DNA is TGTGCCAGCAGTTTCGACAGGATACAAGAGACCCAGTACTTC.

V usage is TRBV28 and J usage is TRBJ2-7; tentative D call: TRBD2 (6 bases). Trimming cost V 5 bases and J 3 bases, with 11 bases left between them. CDR1 and CDR2 (germline): MDHEN, SYDVKM. The CDR3 consists of 13 residues. The CDR3 nucleotides read TGTGCCAGCAGTATTCGGACTATCTACGAGCAGTACTTC. Protein sequence: CASSIRTIYEQYF.